The rows below give T cell receptor beta chains drawn from one sample of a study of blood T cells in healthy people across ages. TCRdb re-analysed the 5' RACE reads in MiXCR, keeping a single row per CDR3 protein. Among 1.8 million or so distinct CDR3 sequences, about two fifths were seen once, and the ten largest hold 23%. Sequences were obtained from blood. The receptor set was obtained from a human donor in good health. Each CDR3 is given with its conserved first and last residue. A D gene is named only where the DNA matches it firmly. For some rows the clone size is stated as once, few or many, or as a class when expanded; others skip it.

abundance	d_gene	v_gene	j_gene	CDR3aa	CDR3nt
few	-	TRBV15	TRBJ2-5	CATRLRGALPQETQYF	TGTGCCACCCGTCTCCGGGGGGCGTTACCTCAAGAGACCCAGTACTTC
-	-	TRBV29-1	TRBJ1-2	CSVDVQTNYGYTF	TGCAGCGTTGATGTTCAGACTAACTATGGCTACACCTTC
few	-	TRBV28	TRBJ2-7	CASSSFRDTATYEQYF	TGTGCCAGCAGTTCTTTCCGGGACACCGCTACCTACGAGCAGTACTTC
many	TRBD2	TRBV7-9	TRBJ2-3	CASSLASGADTQYF	TGTGCCAGCAGCTTAGCTAGCGGGGCAGATACGCAGTATTTT
-	-	TRBV12-3/TRBV12-4	TRBJ2-7	CASSLSGHDSYEQYF	TGTGCCAGCAGTTTGAGCGGACATGACTCCTACGAGCAGTACTTC
-	-	TRBV7-9	TRBJ1-2	CASSLTGRTNGYTF	TGTGCCAGCAGCCTTACGGGCAGGACAAATGGCTACACCTTC
few	-	TRBV29-1	TRBJ2-7	CSVEVGGPIYEQYF	TGCAGCGTTGAAGTGGGGGGCCCTATCTACGAGCAGTACTTC
-	-	TRBV28	TRBJ1-6	CASSSRAHNSPLHF	TGTGCCAGCAGTTCCCGGGCACATAATTCACCTCTCCACTTT
few	-	TRBV4-1	TRBJ2-7	CASSQGRGGGWEQYF	TGCGCCAGCAGCCAAGGCAGGGGTGGCGGCTGGGAGCAGTACTTC
few	TRBD2	TRBV11-1	TRBJ2-1	CASSTQVGAGVYNEQFF	TGTGCCAGCAGCACACAGGTTGGGGCGGGGGTCTACAATGAGCAGTTCTTC
-	-	TRBV12-3/TRBV12-4	TRBJ2-1	CASSLAVGGTPYNEQFF	TGTGCCAGCAGTTTAGCGGTCGGGGGAACCCCCTACAATGAGCAGTTCTTC
-	-	TRBV14	TRBJ2-1	CASSLSPRVVRNEQFF	TGTGCCAGCAGCCTCTCTCCTCGGGTAGTTCGCAATGAGCAGTTCTTC
few	-	TRBV5-8	TRBJ2-7	CASSRLRTGWEQYF	TGTGCCAGCAGCCGGCTCAGGACGGGTTGGGAGCAGTACTTC